Sequencing of this T cell receptor beta chain was carried out in a study of T cells in localized non-small cell lung cancer (dated by TCRdb to 2020 to 2022). Some background on the complete study: Comparing tumors with uninvolved tumor-adjacent lungs, the study looked at the T cell repertoires of roughly 250 patients with early-stage NSCLC. All 220 or so NSCLC patients in the cohort were treatment-naive and had localized lung tumors that were resected. A mean age of approximately 66 years was recorded for the NSCLC patients, of whom under 150 were male and about a hundred were female.

Two independent pathologists confirmed that the uninvolved adjacent lung, which was taken at least 2 cm from the tumor margin, was free of atypia. At diagnosis, peripheral blood, uninvolved tumor-adjacent lung and tumor were collected and stored as a combination of fresh-frozen and FFPE material. About this clone: Its antigen target is currently unknown. Base qualities are not at hand, and no much larger clone is one base apart. The sample holds other DNA sequences that translate to the same CDR3.

Overall study results and their limits: Longer overall survival was associated with higher blood T cell density, whereas shorter survival was associated with higher adjacent-lung clonality. Because multi-region sequencing of the tumors was not done, intratumor heterogeneity could not be ruled out. Since the design was exploratory, TCR variables were selected using unadjusted p-values with no false-discovery rate correction. The highest T cell clonality was observed in uninvolved tumor-adjacent lung, where clonality exceeded that of tumor, suggesting that antigenic responses were more focused in uninvolved tumor-adjacent lung. Of the top 100 tumor clones, a median of approximately 60 were detected in paired uninvolved adjacent lung; approximately 30 were also among that lung's top 100.

TCR beta CDR3 regions were sequenced from DNA using the immunoSEQ Assay. For the original study's pipeline: To compute T cell density, TCR beta template counts were normalized to usable DNA, which was estimated by amplifying housekeeping genes. Richness was estimated with the preseqR package, extrapolating to 400,000 templates for PBMC samples and 120,000 templates for tissue samples. Clonality was defined by subtracting Pielou's evenness from one. Differential abundance testing on productive amino-acid clonotypes, with a minimum total count of 5 and an alpha of 0.1, was used to identify tissue-enriched TCRs. The Jaccard Index and the Morisita Overlap Index were used to measure how much the repertoires overlapped between compartments. TCR beta CDR3s were clustered by GLIPH together with public tetramer-defined viral CDR3s, and at least three viral sequences plus V-gene enrichment were required for viral motifs. TCRdb holds this immuneACCESS table with in-frame rearrangements only. Some clones are missing; in checked studies, unresolved V genes explain under half, and the rest has no known cause. The V and J calls and the clone size are those of that table, but D and trimming were determined from the DNA. The sample table holds around 1,300 clones, of which 30% to 40% were seen once. The top ten constitute about 11% of the sample.

The source material was normal lung tissue next to the tumor, sampled before any cancer treatment. The receptor was isolated from a man aged 40-75 years with stage I lung adenocarcinoma.

The base sequence is TGTGCCAGCAGGTCAGACAGGGTACCTGGAAACACCATATATTTT. This is translated as CASRSDRVPGNTIYF. The receptor chain draws on TRBV28 and TRBJ1-3; the central 7 bases match TRBD1. The cysteine opens and the phenylalanine closes a CDR3 of 15 amino acids. Only the CDR3 portion is preserved as DNA: 45 bases, with reading frame beginning at the first base. Here V drops 6 bases and J drops 2 bases, and the junction holds 7 bases not matched to any gene. Taken from the germline V gene, the CDR1 and CDR2 loops are MDHEN and SYDVKM.